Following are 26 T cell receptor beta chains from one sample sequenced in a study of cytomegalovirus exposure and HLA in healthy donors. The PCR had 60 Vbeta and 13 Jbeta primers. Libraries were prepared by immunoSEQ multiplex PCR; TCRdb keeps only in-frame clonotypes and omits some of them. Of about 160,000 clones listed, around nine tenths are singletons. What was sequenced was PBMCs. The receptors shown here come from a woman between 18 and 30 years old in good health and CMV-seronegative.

Here the CDR3 reads CASSYRGQGNSPLHF. The CDR3 DNA reads TGTGCCAGCAGTTACCGGGGACAGGGAAATTCACCCCTCCACTTT. This chain joins TRBV6-5 and TRBJ1-6; the match to TRBD1 covers 9 bases. CDR1 and CDR2 (germline): MNHEY, SVGAGI. J gave up 7 bases and V 2 bases, and 3 bases lay outside the gene matches. This CDR3 contains 15 residues.

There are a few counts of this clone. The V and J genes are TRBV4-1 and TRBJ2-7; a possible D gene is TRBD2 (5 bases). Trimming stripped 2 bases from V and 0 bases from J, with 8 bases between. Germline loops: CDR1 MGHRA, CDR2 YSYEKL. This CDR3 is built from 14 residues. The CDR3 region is CASSQRGSSYEQYF. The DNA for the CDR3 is TGCGCCAGCAGCCAACGAGGGAGCTCCTACGAGCAGTACTTC.

CDR3: CASSVAGGPYEQYF. The CDR3 nucleotides read TGTGCCAGTAGTGTAGCGGGAGGGCCTTACGAGCAGTACTTC. The J gene is TRBJ2-7, the V gene TRBV19; TRBD2 aligns across 11 bases. Germline lookup yields CDR1 LNHDA and CDR2 SQIVND (reference sequence). The CDR3 contains 14 residues. V shed 5 bases, J shed 4 bases, and the junction held 4 bases outside the gene matches.

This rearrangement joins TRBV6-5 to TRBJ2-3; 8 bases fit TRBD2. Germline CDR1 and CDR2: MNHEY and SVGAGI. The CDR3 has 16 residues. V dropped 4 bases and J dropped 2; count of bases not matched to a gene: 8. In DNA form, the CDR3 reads TGTGCCAGCAGTTCCCCCCAGCGGGGGCTCACAGATACGCAGTATTTT. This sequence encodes CASSSPQRGLTDTQYF.

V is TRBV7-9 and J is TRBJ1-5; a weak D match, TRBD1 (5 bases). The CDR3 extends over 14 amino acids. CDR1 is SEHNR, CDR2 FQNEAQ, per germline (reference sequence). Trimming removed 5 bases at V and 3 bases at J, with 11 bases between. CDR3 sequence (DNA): TGTGCCAGCAGCCCTGACAGATTCAATCAGCCCCAGCATTTT. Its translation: CASSPDRFNQPQHF.

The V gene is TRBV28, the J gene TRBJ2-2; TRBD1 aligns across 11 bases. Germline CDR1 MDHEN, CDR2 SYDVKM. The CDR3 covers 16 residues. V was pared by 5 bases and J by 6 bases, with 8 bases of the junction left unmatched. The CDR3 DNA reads TGTGCCAGCAGTCGCATCTCGGGACAGGGGGCCGGGGAGCTGTTTTTT. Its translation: CASSRISGQGAGELFF.

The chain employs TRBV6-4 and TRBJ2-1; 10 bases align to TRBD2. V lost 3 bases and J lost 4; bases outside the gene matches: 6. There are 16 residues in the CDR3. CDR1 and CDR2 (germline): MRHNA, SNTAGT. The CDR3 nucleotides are TGTGCCAGCAGTGAGGCTAGCGGGGGCCCTTACAATGAGCAGTTCTTC. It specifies CASSEASGGPYNEQFF.

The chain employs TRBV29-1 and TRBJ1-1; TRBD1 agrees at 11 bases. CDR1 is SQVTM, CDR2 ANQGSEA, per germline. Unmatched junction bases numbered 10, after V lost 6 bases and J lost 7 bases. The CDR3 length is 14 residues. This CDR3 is CSVISGTGGHEAFF. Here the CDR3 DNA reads TGCAGCGTGATTTCCGGGACAGGGGGTCATGAAGCTTTCTTT.

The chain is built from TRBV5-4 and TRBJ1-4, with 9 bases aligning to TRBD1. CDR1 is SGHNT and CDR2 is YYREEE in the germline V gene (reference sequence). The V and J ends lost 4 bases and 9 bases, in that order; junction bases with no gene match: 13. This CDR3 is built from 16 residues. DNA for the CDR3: TGTGCCAGCAGCGAGAGTATGACAGGGGGACCAAAAAAACTGTTTTTT. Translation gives CASSESMTGGPKKLFF.

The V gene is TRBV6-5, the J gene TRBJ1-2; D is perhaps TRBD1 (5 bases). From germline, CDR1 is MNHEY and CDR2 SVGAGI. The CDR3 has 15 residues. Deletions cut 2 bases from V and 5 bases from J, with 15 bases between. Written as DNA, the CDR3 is TGTGCCAGCAGTTACGCAGTTCAGGGTTCTTATGGCTACACCTTC. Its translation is CASSYAVQGSYGYTF.

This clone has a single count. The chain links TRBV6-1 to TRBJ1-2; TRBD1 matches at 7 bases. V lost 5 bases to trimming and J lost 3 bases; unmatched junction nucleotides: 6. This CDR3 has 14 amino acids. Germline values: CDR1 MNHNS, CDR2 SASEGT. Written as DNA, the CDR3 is TGTGCCAGCAGTCATAGGGGGCTAGACTATGGCTACACCTTC. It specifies CASSHRGLDYGYTF.

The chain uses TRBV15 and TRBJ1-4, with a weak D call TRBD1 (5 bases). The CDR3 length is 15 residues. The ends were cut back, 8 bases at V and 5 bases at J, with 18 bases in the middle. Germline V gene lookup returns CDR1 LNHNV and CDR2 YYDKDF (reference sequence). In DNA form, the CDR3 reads TGTGCCACCTCAATGGGGGGGATGGGGAATGAAAAACTGTTTTTT. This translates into CATSMGGMGNEKLFF.

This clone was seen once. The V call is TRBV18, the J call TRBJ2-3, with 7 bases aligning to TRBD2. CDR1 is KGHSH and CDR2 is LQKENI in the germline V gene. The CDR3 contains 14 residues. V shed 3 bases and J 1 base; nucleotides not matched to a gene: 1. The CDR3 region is CASSPAGGTDTQYF. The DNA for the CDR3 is TGTGCCAGCTCACCGGCGGGGGGCACAGATACGCAGTATTTT.

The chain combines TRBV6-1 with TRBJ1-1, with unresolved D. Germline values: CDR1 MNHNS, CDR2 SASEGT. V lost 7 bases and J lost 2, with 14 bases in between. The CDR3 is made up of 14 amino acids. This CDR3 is CASNIRSRNTEAFF. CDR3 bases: TGTGCCAGCAATATAAGGAGTAGAAACACTGAAGCTTTCTTT.

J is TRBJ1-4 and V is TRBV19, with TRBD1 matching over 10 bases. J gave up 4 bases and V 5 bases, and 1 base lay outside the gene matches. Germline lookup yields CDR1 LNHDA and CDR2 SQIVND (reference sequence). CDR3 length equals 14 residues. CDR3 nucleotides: TGTGCCAGTAGTCGGGACAGGGGTAATGAAAAACTGTTTTTT. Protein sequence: CASSRDRGNEKLFF.

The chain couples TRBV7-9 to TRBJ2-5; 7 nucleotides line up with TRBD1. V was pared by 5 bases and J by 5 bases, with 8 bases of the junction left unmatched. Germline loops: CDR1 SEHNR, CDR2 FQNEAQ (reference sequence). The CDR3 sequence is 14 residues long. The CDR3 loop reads CASSNTGAGETQYF. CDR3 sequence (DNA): TGTGCCAGCAGCAATACAGGGGCAGGGGAGACCCAGTACTTC. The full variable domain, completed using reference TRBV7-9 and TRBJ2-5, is DTGVSQNPRHKITKRGQNVTFRCDPISEHNRLYWYRQTLGQGPEFLTYFQNEAQLEKSRLLSDRFSAERPKGSFSTLEIQRTEQGDSAMYLCASSNTGAGETQYFGPGTRLLVL.

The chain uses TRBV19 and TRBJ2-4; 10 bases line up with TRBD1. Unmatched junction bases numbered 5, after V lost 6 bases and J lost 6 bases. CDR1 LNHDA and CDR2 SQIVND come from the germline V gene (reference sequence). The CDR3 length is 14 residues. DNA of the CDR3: TGTGCCAGTAGGGGGACAGGGGAGGCAAACATTCAGTACTTC. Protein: CASRGTGEANIQYF.

The CDR3 reads CASSENRGIQYF. DNA for the CDR3: TGTGCCAGCAGTGAAAATAGGGGAATTCAGTACTTC. The chain couples TRBV2 to TRBJ2-4; D is possibly TRBD1 (5 bases). Germline lookup yields CDR1 SNHLY and CDR2 FYNNEI. This CDR3 comprises 12 residues. The V end lost 2 bases, the J end lost 10 bases, and 9 bases lay between the germline ends.

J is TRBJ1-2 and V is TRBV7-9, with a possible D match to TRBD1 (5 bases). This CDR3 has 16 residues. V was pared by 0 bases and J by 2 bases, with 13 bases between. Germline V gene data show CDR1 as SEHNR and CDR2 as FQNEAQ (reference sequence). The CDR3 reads CASSLAGGRGNYGYTF. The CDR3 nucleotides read TGTGCCAGCAGCTTAGCGGGGGGAAGGGGCAACTATGGCTACACCTTC.

CDR3 DNA sequence: TGTGCCACCGGTTGGGGACAGGGGGCGCGGGAGCAGTACTTC. Protein: CATGWGQGAREQYF. V gene TRBV15 combines with J gene TRBJ2-7, with 12 positions matching TRBD1. CDR1 is LNHNV, CDR2 YYDKDF, per germline (reference sequence). The trim removed 8 bases at V and 7 bases at J, leaving 9 bases unmatched. This CDR3 comprises 14 residues.

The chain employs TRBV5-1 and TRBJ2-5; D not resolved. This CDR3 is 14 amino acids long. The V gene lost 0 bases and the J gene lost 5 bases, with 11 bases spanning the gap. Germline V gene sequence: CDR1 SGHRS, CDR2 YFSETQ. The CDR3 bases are TGCGCCAGCAGCTTGGAAGCGCCGTATGAGACCCAGTACTTC. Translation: CASSLEAPYETQYF.

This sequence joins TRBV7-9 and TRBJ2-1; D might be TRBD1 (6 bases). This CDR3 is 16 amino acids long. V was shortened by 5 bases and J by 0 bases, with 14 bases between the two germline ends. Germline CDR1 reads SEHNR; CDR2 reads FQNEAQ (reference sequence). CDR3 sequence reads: CASSPRDTSSYNEQFF. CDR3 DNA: TGTGCCAGCAGCCCCCGGGACACGAGCTCCTACAATGAGCAGTTCTTC.

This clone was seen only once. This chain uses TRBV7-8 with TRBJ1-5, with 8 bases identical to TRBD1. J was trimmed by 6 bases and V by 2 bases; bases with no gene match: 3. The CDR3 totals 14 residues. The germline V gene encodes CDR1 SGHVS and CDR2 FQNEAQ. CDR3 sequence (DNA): TGTGCCAGCAGCTTACACAGGGGGATTCAGCCCCAGCATTTT. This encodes CASSLHRGIQPQHF.

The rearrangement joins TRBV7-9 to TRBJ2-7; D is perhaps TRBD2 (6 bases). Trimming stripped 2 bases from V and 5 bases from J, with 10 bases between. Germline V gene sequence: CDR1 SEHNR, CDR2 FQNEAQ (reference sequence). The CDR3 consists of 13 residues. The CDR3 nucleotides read TGTGCCAGCAGCTTATTGGAGGGAAACGAGCAGTACTTC. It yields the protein CASSLLEGNEQYF.

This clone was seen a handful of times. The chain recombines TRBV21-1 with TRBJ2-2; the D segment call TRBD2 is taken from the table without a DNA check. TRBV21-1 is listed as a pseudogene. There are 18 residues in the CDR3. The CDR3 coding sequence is TGTGCCAGCAGCAAAGCGCGATGGCGGGAGGGCCGGAGCGGGGAGCTGTTTTTT. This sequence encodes CASSKARWREGRSGELFF.

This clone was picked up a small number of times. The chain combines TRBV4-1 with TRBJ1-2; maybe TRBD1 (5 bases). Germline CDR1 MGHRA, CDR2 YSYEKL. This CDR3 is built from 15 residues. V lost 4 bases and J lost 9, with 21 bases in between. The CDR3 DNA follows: TGCGCCAGCAGCCCTTATCATCCGTCCAGGGTCAGCTACACCTTC. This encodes CASSPYHPSRVSYTF.